This T cell receptor (beta chain) was documented in a study of T cells after yellow fever vaccination. Points from the study as a whole: Reappearing after the booster were most of the clones from primary vaccination (around 96% CD4, 70% to 90% CD8). Contamination of FACS-sorted repertoires by abundant clonotypes from the bulk population could occur. Peaking faster, on day 5 versus 15, the secondary response was nonetheless weaker.

TCRdb recomputed calls from the 5' RACE reads with MiXCR, one row per CDR3 protein. This table has 250,000 to 400,000 distinct CDR3 sequences, over 4% appearing once. On this clonotype itself: Antigen unknown.

This TCR came from a man between 18 and 35 years old who received the YFV17D yellow fever vaccine. Sequencing used PBMCs, obtained 5 days after the yellow fever booster vaccination.

The CDR3, as DNA: TGTGCCCTTTACAGAGTTCTCTATGGCTACACCTTC. Translation gives CALYRVLYGYTF. V usage is TRBV10-3 and J usage is TRBJ1-2; D uncertain. This CDR3 has 12 amino acids. Germline CDR1 ENHRY, CDR2 SYGVKD. V was pared by 11 bases and J by 4 bases, with 14 bases between.